Detailed here is one T cell receptor beta chain. These data come from a study of blood T cell repertoires in COVID-19. Study at large: Samples taken during acute and convalescent COVID-19 were collected in the United States, Italy and Spain. T cells, B-cell-depleted T cells, or PBMCs supplied cDNA or gDNA.

Authors' analysis steps: Counts of nucleated cells, estimated from reference gene primer amplification, were obtained. Sequencing used immunoSEQ multiplex PCR; TCRdb keeps in-frame clones, though not all of them. Clone size and the V and J calls come from that table; the DNA yielded D and trimming. The data show roughly 300,000 clones, with roughly 88% seen just once and 1.6% held by the top ten. This CDR3 region has 14 residues. Germline CDR1 is GTSNPN and CDR2 is SVGIG (reference sequence). V shed 3 bases and J 5 bases; nucleotides not matched to a gene: 5. The sample comprised peripheral blood. The sequence derives from a woman between 50 and 59 years old with acute or convalescent COVID-19. The rearrangement links TRBV30 to TRBJ2-1; TRBD1 matches at 9 bases. In nucleotides, the CDR3 is TGTGCCTGGAGAGGACAGGGGCTTAACAATGAGCAGTTCTTC. Translation: CAWRGQGLNNEQFF.